This TCR beta chain was observed in a study of breast tumors, draining lymph nodes, adjacent tissues. This clonotype has ten or more counts. Via MiXCR, TCRdb re-called the multiplex PCR reads, giving one row per CDR3 protein. The sample has approximately 47,000 distinct CDR3 sequences, 23% seen once. Source material: breast tumor tissue. This sequence was found in a female donor with breast cancer. Some clones in this sample may be carry-over from other donors' samples.

CDR3 protein: CASSSTGGPYNEQFF. The DNA for the CDR3 is TGCGCCAGCAGCTCCACAGGGGGCCCCTACAATGAGCAGTTCTTC. J is TRBJ2-1 and V is TRBV5-1, with TRBD1 matching 9 bases. V lost 3 bases and J lost 2; bases outside the gene matches: 3. The CDR3 runs 15 residues. CDR1 and CDR2 (germline): SGHRS, YFSETQ.